This T cell receptor (beta chain) was captured in a study of spatial heterogeneity in lung cancer (dated by TCRdb to the late 2010s). About the study as a whole: Samples were obtained from 70 to 85 patients with early-stage, untreated non-small cell lung cancer from the lung TRACERx cohort. Follow-up PBMC samples were sequenced whenever the samples were available, and the median time to follow-up was around 24 months after resection. In the raw uncorrected reads, each unique combination of TCR and UMI appeared on average more than ten times. In non-small cell lung cancer, the study made a quantitative comparison of TCR alpha and beta repertoires among multiple tumor regions, matched nontumor lung and blood. At surgery, around 200 tumor regions, fewer than 85 matched nontumor lung samples and fewer than 60 PBMC samples were TCR-sequenced for both alpha and beta chains. More beta-chain than alpha-chain transcripts were consistently detected, likely reflecting higher beta-chain transcript abundance. Nonsynonymous mutation counts, determined by whole-exome sequencing of tumor tissue, were related to features of the TCR repertoire. General study outcomes and caveats: Confirming at a functional level the hypothesis that regional TCRs recognize regional mutations was considered to require additional single-cell paired TCR alpha and beta sequencing. Ubiquitous expanded tumor TCRs were detected in blood more often at tumor resection than at routine follow-up. Only roughly 15 patients were included in comparisons of baseline and follow-up blood repertoires.

What the time point label conveys for this sample: blood at routine non-recurrence follow-up after resection. Without any cell sorting, TCR sequencing was performed on whole RNA extracted either from tumor and nontumor lung tissue or from cryopreserved PBMC samples. Patients were selected for TCR sequencing only if sufficient RNA was available from at least two tumor regions. V lost 1 base and J lost 1 base; the stretch between them is 6 bases long. The germline V gene supplies CDR1 SGHVS and CDR2 FNYEAQ. The CDR3 numbers 14 residues from cysteine through phenylalanine. The retained sequence is limited to the CDR3, 42 bases, with the frame set at the first base. This clonotype was detected a few times. What this receptor recognizes is not known. Nothing much larger sits one base from this clone, and base qualities are not available. Libraries were constructed by 5' RACE. The sample was run on a NextSeq 500. To allow correction of PCR and sequencing errors, the TCR library protocol tagged every TCR cDNA molecule with a unique molecular identifier. In the paper's pipeline: TCR identification, UMI-based error correction and CDR3 extraction were performed with Decombinator tools. Expanded TCRs were defined as those above a frequency of 2 per 1,000, corresponding to the top 1% of the tumor frequency distribution. Rényi diversity was computed with the R vegan package after subsampling each repertoire 100 times to 5,000 TCRs. CDR3 similarity networks were built from amino acid triplet string-kernel similarity, with CDR3s being connected when pairwise similarity was above 0.82. TCRdb ran its own pipeline on the public reads, namely fastp trimming at Q25 and MiXCR clone calling, and kept in-frame beta chains. Records with the same CDR3 protein are collapsed into one entry carrying the most frequent genes and DNA. V and J calls and clone size were set by TCRdb, not the authors. A total of fewer than 150,000 distinct CDR3 sequences appear in this sample, 11% of them only once. The ten most abundant clones make up 20% to 25% of the sample.

In this chain, TRBV7-6 is recombined with TRBJ2-3, with no reliable assignment of the D segment. The clonotype originates from a female donor with early-stage non-small cell lung cancer. The material was PBMCs, obtained at follow-up. The CDR3 region has the sequence CASSLGPGTDTQYF. DNA sequence: TGTGCCAGCAGCTTAGGACCAGGCACAGATACGCAGTATTTT.